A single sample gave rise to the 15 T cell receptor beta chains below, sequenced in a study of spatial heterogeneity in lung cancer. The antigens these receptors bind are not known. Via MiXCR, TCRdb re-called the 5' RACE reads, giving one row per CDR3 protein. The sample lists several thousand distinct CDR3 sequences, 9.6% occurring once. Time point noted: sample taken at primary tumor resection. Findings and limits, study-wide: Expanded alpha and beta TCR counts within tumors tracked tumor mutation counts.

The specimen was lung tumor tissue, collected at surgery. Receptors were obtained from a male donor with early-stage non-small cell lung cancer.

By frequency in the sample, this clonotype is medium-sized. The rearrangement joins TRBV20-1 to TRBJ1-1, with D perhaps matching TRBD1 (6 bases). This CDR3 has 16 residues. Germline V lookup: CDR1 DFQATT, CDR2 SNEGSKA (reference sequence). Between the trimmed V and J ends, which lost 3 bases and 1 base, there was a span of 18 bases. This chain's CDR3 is CSASRRGSIKNTEAFF. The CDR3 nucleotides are TGCAGTGCTAGTCGCAGGGGATCAATAAAGAACACTGAAGCTTTCTTT.

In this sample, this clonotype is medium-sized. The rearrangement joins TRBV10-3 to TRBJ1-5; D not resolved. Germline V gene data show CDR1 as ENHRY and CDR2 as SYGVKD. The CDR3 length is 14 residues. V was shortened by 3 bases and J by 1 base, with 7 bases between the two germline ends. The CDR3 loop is CAISDYKSNQPQHF. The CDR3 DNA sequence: TGTGCCATCAGTGATTACAAGAGCAATCAGCCCCAGCATTTT.

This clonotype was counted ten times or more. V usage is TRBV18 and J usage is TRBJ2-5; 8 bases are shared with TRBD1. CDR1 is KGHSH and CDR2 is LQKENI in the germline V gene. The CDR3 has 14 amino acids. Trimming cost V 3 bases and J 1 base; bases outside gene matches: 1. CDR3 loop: CASSPGTGQETQYF. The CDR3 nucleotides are TGTGCCAGCTCACCCGGGACAGGCCAAGAGACCCAGTACTTC.

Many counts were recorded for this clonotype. CDR3 sequence reads: CASSSYGQGNTGELFF. CDR3 nucleotide sequence: TGTGCCAGCAGCTCCTACGGGCAGGGGAACACCGGGGAGCTGTTTTTT. The J gene is TRBJ2-2, the V gene TRBV5-5, with a weak D call TRBD1 (5 bases). From germline, CDR1 is SGHKS and CDR2 YYEKEE (reference sequence). CDR3 size: 16 residues. Deletions cut 3 bases from V and 1 base from J, with 13 bases between.

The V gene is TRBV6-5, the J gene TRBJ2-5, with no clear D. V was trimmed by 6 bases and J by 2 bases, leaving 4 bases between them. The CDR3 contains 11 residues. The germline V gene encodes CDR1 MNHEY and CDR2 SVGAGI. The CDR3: CASRSQETQYF. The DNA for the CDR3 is TGTGCCAGCAGGAGTCAAGAGACCCAGTACTTC.

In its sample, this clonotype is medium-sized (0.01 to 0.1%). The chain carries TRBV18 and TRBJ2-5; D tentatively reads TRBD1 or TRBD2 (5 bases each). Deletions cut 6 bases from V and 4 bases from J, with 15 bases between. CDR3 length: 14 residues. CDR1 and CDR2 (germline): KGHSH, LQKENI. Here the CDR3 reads CASSLRAGGETQYF. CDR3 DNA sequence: TGTGCCAGCTCCCTTCGGGCTGGGGGAGAGACCCAGTACTTC.

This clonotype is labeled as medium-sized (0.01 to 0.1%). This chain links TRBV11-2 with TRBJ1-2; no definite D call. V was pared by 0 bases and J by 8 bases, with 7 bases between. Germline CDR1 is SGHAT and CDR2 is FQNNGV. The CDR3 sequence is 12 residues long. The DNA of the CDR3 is TGTGCCAGCAGCTTAGAGAGGATCGGCTACACCTTC. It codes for CASSLERIGYTF.

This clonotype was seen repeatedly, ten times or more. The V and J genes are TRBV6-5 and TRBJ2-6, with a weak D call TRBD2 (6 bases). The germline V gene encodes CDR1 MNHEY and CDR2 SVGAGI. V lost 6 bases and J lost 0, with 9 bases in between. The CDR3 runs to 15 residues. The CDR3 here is CASSRGISGANVLTF. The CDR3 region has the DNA TGTGCCAGCAGCCGCGGGATCTCTGGGGCCAACGTCCTGACTTTC.

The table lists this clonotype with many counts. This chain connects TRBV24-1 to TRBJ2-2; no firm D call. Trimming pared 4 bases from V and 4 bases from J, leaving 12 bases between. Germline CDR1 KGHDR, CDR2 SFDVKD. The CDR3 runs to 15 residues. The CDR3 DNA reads TGTGCCACCAGTGACCCGACTCTACGCACCGGGGAGCTGTTTTTT. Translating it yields CATSDPTLRTGELFF.

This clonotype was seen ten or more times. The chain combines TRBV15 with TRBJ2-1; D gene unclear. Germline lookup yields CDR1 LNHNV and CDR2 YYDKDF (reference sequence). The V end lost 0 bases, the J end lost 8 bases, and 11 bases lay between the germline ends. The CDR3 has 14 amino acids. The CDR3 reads CATSRDLGLDEQFF. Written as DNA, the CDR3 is TGTGCCACCAGCAGAGATTTGGGGTTGGATGAGCAGTTCTTC.

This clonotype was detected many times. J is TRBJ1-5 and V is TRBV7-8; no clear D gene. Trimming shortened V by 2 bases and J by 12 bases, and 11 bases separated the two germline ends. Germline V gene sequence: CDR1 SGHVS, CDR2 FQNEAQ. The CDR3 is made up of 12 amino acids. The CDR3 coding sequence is TGTGCCAGCAGCTTACCACCAAATCTCCAGCATTTT. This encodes CASSLPPNLQHF. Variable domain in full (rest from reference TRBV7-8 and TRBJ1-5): GAGVSQSPRYKVAKRGQDVALRCDPISGHVSLFWYQQALGQGPEFLTYFQNEAQLDKSGLPSDRFFAERPEGSVSTLKIQRTQQEDSAVYLCASSLPPNLQHFGDGTRLSIL.

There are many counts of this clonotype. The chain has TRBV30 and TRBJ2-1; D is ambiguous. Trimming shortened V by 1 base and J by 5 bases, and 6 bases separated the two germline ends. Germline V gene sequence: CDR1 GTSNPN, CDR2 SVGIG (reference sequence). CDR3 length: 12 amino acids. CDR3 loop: CAWSATDNEQFF. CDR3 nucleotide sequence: TGTGCCTGGAGTGCCACAGACAATGAGCAGTTCTTC.

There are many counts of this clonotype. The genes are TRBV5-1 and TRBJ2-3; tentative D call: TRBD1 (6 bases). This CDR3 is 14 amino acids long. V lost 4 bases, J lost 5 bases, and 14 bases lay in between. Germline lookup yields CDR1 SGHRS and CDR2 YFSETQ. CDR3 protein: CASSLGTTGDTQYF. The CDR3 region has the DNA TGCGCCAGCAGCCTTGGGACAACAGGAGATACGCAGTATTTT.

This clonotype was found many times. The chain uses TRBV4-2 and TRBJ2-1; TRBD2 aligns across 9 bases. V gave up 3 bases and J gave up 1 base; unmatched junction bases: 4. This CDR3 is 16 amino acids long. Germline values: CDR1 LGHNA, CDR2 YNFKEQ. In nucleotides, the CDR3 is TGTGCCAGCAGCCAGGACCTAGCGGGGTCCTACAATGAGCAGTTCTTC. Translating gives CASSQDLAGSYNEQFF.

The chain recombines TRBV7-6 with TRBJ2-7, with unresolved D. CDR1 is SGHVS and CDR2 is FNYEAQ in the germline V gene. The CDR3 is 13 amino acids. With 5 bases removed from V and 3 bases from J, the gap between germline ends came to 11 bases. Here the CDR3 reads CASSPGPNYEQYF. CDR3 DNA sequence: TGTGCCAGCAGCCCTGGACCGAACTACGAGCAGTACTTC.